This T cell receptor beta chain was captured in a study of T cells in Graves' hyperthyroidism and ophthalmopathy. TCR beta CDR3 sequences were amplified from RNA transcripts. First-round RT-PCR of the TCR CDR3 relied on the HTBI primer set. MiXCR, run by TCRdb on the multiplex PCR reads, gives a single entry per CDR3 protein. The table records more than 550,000 distinct CDR3 sequences, over 40% of them present only once. General study findings and limits: The model forecast ophthalmopathy, anticipating it by a median around 6.4 months before onset.

The CDR3 is 15 residues long. Germline V gene data show CDR1 as SGHRS and CDR2 as YFSETQ. V was pared by 3 bases and J by 8 bases, with 20 bases between. This clonotype was counted a few times. Its matching antigen is unknown. It was uncontrolled infection, other autoimmune disease, pregnancy or lactation that excluded patients. Diagnosis rested on symptoms, serum thyroxine and TRAb, thyroid ultrasound, and orbital computed tomography. This rearrangement joins TRBV5-1 to TRBJ1-2; D perhaps matches TRBD1 (6 bases). The clonotype originates from an adult man with Graves' disease, either hyperthyroidism or ophthalmopathy (not recorded which). Sequencing input: peripheral blood or thyroid tissue (not recorded which). CDR3 nucleotide sequence: TGCGCCAGCAGCTCATGGACAGTAATCCACGGAGGCTACACCTTC. This sequence encodes CASSSWTVIHGGYTF.